Detailed here is one T cell receptor (beta chain). The antigen remains unidentified. The V segment lost 4 bases and the J segment 2 bases; nucleotides outside the gene matches: 13. Germline V gene data show CDR1 as SGDLS and CDR2 as YYNGEE. The CDR3 has 17 amino acids. This specimen belongs to a study of cytomegalovirus exposure and HLA in healthy donors. Points from the study as a whole: CMV antigen specificity of a few CMV-associated chains was confirmed in vitro.

The PCR ran on 60 Vbeta and 13 Jbeta primers. Sequencing used immunoSEQ multiplex PCR; TCRdb keeps in-frame clones, though not all of them. Of over 120,000 clones listed, just under 85% are singletons. The gene calls are TRBV9 and TRBJ2-3, with 7 bases matching TRBD1. The specimen sequenced was PBMCs. The clonotype was recovered from a man aged 25 to 45 in good health and CMV-seropositive. CDR3 amino acids: CASSSRQGRTFTDTQYF. CDR3 bases: TGTGCCAGCAGCTCTCGACAGGGACGAACTTTCACAGATACGCAGTATTTT.